The clone carrying this T cell receptor (beta chain) was seen only a few times. This sample was taken from a study of blood T cell repertoires in COVID-19. Looking at the study overall: Collection of acute and convalescent COVID-19 samples took place in the United States, Italy and Spain. In each case, the material was cDNA or gDNA derived from T cells, B-cell-depleted T cells, or PBMCs.

V lost 2 bases to trimming and J lost 3 bases, with 7 bases between them. The length of the CDR3 is 14 residues. CDR1 is MRHNA, CDR2 SNTAGT, per germline. As handled by the study authors: Amplified reference gene primers provided the basis for estimating nucleated cell counts. Assay: immunoSEQ multiplex PCR; the TCRdb copy retains only in-frame clones and omits some. The V and J calls and the clone size are those of that table, but D and trimming were determined from the DNA. The sample lists around 150,000 clones; 70% to 90% were seen once. The chain recombines TRBV6-4 with TRBJ2-2, with no clear D. This clonotype was obtained from a man aged 35 to 55 with acute or convalescent COVID-19. The sequencing input was peripheral blood. The CDR3 sequence is CASSDAADTGELFF. The CDR3 nucleotides read TGTGCCAGCAGTGACGCGGCCGACACCGGGGAGCTGTTTTTT.